This is a list of T cell receptor beta chains from one sample in a study of blood T cells in healthy people across ages. TCRdb independently ran MiXCR on the 5' RACE reads; one entry per CDR3 protein. The table has 650,000 or so distinct CDR3 sequences, about 50% seen once. Sequenced input: blood. These TCRs come from a woman of 80 years or more in good health. Both conserved end residues are part of each CDR3. Part of the rows lack a size; the others show once, few, many or a class for expanded clones.

size	V	J	CDR3
many	TRBV7-9	TRBJ2-1	CASSSVSGTLYNEQFF
NA	TRBV29-1	TRBJ1-5	CSVKTSGTANSNQPQHF
NA	TRBV7-2	TRBJ2-7	CASSLWDQRLSYEQYF
NA	TRBV29-1	TRBJ2-7	CSVRTSVVLEQYF
many	TRBV28	TRBJ2-1	CASSFGTGDYNEQFF
NA	TRBV7-9	TRBJ1-1	CASSLGVWSGEAFF
once	TRBV3-1	NA	CATTGRDRSETQYF
NA	TRBV28	TRBJ1-2	CASSYRGYRLYGYTF
few	TRBV20-1	TRBJ2-7	CSARPLAGAPNEQYF
NA	TRBV11-3	TRBJ2-1	CASSPRLGESINEQFF
many	TRBV12-3/TRBV12-4	TRBJ2-7	CASSFGHFEQYF
many	TRBV29-1	TRBJ2-1	CSVEHSSNEQFF
many	TRBV5-1	TRBJ2-1	CASSAPHNEQFF
many	TRBV5-1	TRBJ2-1	CASSSLPGSSYNEQFF
NA	TRBV5-1	TRBJ1-2	CASSAQQGFGYTF
NA	TRBV27	TRBJ1-1	CASSPRPGTEAFF
many	TRBV25-1	TRBJ2-1	CASSTTSGVSYNEQFF
NA	TRBV12-3/TRBV12-4	TRBJ2-1	CASSFQTTYNEQFF
NA	TRBV7-9	TRBJ2-7	CASSLEAAGYEQYF
NA	TRBV7-9	NA	CASSLNGGEDEQYF
NA	TRBV5-1	TRBJ2-1	CASSFNLAGVIDEQFF
NA	TRBV28	TRBJ2-7	CASSALAHNSYEQYF
once	TRBV7-8	TRBJ2-3	CASLERISTDTQYF
many	TRBV20-1	TRBJ2-5	CSARDSGRVLQETQYF
NA	TRBV25-1	TRBJ2-1	CASTLRGVSLSEQFF
few	TRBV6-1	TRBJ2-7	CASRAPPYEQYF
few	TRBV9	TRBJ2-5	CASSTGIQETQYF
NA	TRBV20-1	TRBJ1-5	CSVRGGFSNQPQHF
NA	TRBV15	NA	CATSRDYGAGSYNEQYF
NA	TRBV3-1	TRBJ1-5	CASSQATGMSSNQPQHF
few	TRBV21-1	TRBJ2-1	CASSKKVWWAHSYNEQFF
many	TRBV7-6	TRBJ2-5	CASSLSRQGVNRTQYF
NA	TRBV12-3/TRBV12-4	TRBJ1-6	CASSSGTRNSPLHF
NA	TRBV27	TRBJ2-5	CASSSTQGLAGTEQYF
NA	TRBV20-1	TRBJ2-2	CSARDQPGCTGELFF
NA	TRBV15	TRBJ2-5	CATSRDFGREETQYF
NA	TRBV5-1	TRBJ1-5	CASSFGGRDQPQHF
NA	TRBV19	TRBJ2-1	CASSSYLNEQFF